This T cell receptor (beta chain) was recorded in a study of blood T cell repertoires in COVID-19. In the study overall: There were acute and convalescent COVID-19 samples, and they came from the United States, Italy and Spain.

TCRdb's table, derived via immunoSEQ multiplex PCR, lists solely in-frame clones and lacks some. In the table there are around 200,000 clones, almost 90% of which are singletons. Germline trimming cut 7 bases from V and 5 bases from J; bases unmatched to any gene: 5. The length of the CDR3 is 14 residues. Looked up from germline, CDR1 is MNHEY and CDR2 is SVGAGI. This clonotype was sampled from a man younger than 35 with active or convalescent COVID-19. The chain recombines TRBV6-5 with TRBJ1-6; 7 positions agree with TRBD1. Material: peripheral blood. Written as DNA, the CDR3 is TGTGCCAGCACCAAGGGACAGCATAATTCACCCCTCCACTTT. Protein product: CASTKGQHNSPLHF.